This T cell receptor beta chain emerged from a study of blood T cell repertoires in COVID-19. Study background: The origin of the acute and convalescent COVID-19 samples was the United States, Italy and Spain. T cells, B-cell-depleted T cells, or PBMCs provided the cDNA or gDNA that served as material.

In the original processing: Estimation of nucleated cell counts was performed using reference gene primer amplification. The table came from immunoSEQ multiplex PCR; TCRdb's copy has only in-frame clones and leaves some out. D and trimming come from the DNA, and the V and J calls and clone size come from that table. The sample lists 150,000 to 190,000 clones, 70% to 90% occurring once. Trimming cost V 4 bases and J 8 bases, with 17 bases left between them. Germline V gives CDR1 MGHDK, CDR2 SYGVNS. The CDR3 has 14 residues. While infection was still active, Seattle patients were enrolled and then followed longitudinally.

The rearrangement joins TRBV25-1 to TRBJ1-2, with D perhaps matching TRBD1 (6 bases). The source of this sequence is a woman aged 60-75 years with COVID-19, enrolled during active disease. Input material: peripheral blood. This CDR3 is CASSVQTGPEGYTF. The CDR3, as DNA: TGTGCCAGCAGTGTCCAGACAGGACCCGAGGGCTACACCTTC.